Following are 5 T cell receptor beta chains from one sample sequenced in a study of vaccination and CD4 T cells after COVID-19. These TCRs' antigens remain unknown. The treatment denotes: approximately 11-day PBMC culture with coronavirus spike peptide pools or control peptides (ViraFEST assay). Cultured CD4+ T-cell DNA underwent Oncomine TCR Beta short-read sequencing. Each CDR3 protein gets one entry after TCRdb re-called the PCR reads with MiXCR. The data contain 8,500 to 11,000 distinct CDR3 sequences, 60% to 75% of them singletons. What was sequenced was CD4+ T cells from blood, cultured in vitro. These TCRs come from a human donor who had recovered from COVID-19.

This chain links TRBV20-1 with TRBJ1-4; D perhaps matches TRBD1 (5 bases). The CDR3 runs 13 residues. The germline V gene has CDR1 DFQATT and CDR2 SNEGSKA (reference sequence). The ends were cut back, 6 bases at V and 7 bases at J, with 15 bases in the middle. CDR3 protein: CSATDRPFEKLFF. CDR3 DNA sequence: TGCAGTGCGACCGACAGACCGTTTGAAAAACTGTTTTTT.

Only a few counts were recorded for this clonotype. V gene TRBV7-9 combines with J gene TRBJ1-6, with a weak D call TRBD1 (5 bases). Germline V lookup: CDR1 SEHNR, CDR2 FQNEAQ (reference sequence). The CDR3 length is 16 residues. V was trimmed by 1 base and J by 0 bases, leaving 7 bases between them. The CDR3 DNA reads as TGTGCCAGCAGCTTAGGACAGAGCTCCTATAATTCACCCCTCCACTTT. Its protein product is CASSLGQSSYNSPLHF.

Only a few counts were recorded for this clonotype. The CDR3 loop reads CASSFRQGAGEQYF. CDR3 DNA: TGTGCCAGCAGCTTCAGGCAGGGGGCGGGCGAGCAGTACTTC. The chain employs TRBV7-2 and TRBJ2-7, with 8 bases fitting TRBD1. The junction had 7 bases not matched to a gene; V was cut back by 3 bases and J by 6 bases. CDR3 length: 14 residues. CDR1 is SGHTA, CDR2 FQGNSA, per germline.

The CDR3 protein is CASRPDRASGYTF. The CDR3 DNA reads as TGTGCCAGCAGACCGGACAGGGCCTCTGGCTACACCTTC. The chain combines TRBV6-2 or TRBV6-3 with TRBJ1-2, with 8 bases identical to TRBD1. Germline V gene lookup returns CDR1 MNHEY and CDR2 SVGEGT. There are 13 residues in the CDR3. V lost 6 bases to trimming and J lost 7 bases; unmatched junction nucleotides: 7.

This chain connects TRBV5-4 to TRBJ2-7, with a weak D call TRBD1 (5 bases). Per germline, CDR1 SGHNT and CDR2 YYREEE (reference sequence). This CDR3 is built from 14 residues. V was trimmed by 4 bases and J by 1 base, leaving 12 bases between them. CDR3 bases: TGTGCCAGCAGCCAGGGTGACTTATCCTACGAGCAGTACTTC. Translation: CASSQGDLSYEQYF.